This T cell receptor (beta chain) appears in the sequencing data of a study of cytomegalovirus exposure and HLA in healthy donors. The PCR employed 60 Vbeta primers together with 13 Jbeta primers. Assay: immunoSEQ multiplex PCR; the TCRdb copy retains only in-frame clones and omits some. The sample consists of just over 95,000 clones, about 70% of them appearing once. The sequence was obtained from a human donor in good health. The sequenced sample was PBMCs.

The CDR3 here is CASRIQGSNQPQHF. CDR3 bases: TGTGCCAGTAGGATACAGGGGAGCAATCAGCCCCAGCATTTT. This rearrangement joins TRBV19 to TRBJ1-5, with 7 bases matching TRBD1. The CDR3 extends over 14 amino acids. Trimming took 6 bases from V and 1 from J; bases not matched to a gene: 3. CDR1 and CDR2 from the germline V gene are LNHDA and SQIVND (reference sequence).